The source of this T cell receptor beta chain is a study of blood T cell repertoires in COVID-19. Produced via immunoSEQ multiplex PCR; TCRdb's table is partial and in-frame only. The table lists around 300,000 clones, approximately 87% of them singletons, with less than 3% in the top ten. Germline CDR1 is LNHNV and CDR2 is YYDKDF (reference sequence). V was clipped by 4 bases and J by 10 bases, with 14 bases between them. This CDR3 is 13 amino acids long. The chain recombines TRBV15 with TRBJ2-4; TRBD1 is a possible D gene (6 bases). The TCR sequence derives from a woman aged 25 to 39 with COVID-19, enrolled during active disease. Sequencing was performed on peripheral blood. The CDR3 sequence is CATSTHTQGIQYF. CDR3 nucleotides: TGTGCCACCAGCACTCACACACAGGGAATTCAGTACTTC.